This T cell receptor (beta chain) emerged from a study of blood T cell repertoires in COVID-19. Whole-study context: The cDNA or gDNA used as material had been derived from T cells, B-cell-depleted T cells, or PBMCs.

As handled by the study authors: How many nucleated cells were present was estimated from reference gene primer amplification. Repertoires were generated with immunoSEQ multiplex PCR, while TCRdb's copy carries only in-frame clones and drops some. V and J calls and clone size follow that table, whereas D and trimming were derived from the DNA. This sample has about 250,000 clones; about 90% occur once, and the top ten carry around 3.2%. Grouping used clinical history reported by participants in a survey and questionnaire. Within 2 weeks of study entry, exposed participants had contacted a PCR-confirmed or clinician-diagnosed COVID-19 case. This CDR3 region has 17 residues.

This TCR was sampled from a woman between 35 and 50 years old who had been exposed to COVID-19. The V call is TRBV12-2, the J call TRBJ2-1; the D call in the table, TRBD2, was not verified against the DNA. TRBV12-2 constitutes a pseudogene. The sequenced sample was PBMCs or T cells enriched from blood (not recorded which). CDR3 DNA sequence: TGTGCAAGTCGCTTAACCGGGACTAGCGGGAGCTACAATGAGCAGTTCTTC. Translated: CASRLTGTSGSYNEQFF.